This entry describes one T cell receptor (beta chain). The data originate from a study of cytomegalovirus exposure and HLA in healthy donors. The length of the CDR3 is 12 residues. Germline V gives CDR1 SGHRS, CDR2 YFSETQ. Trimming pared 5 bases from V and 11 bases from J, leaving 16 bases between. The PCR ran on 60 Vbeta and 13 Jbeta primers. Generated by immunoSEQ multiplex PCR, the TCRdb table keeps only in-frame clones and is missing some. The sample shows tens of thousands of clones, under 75% of them seen only once. The clonotype originates from a human donor in good health. The chain combines TRBV5-1 with TRBJ1-1; tentatively, D is TRBD1 (6 bases). The sequencing input was PBMCs. The CDR3 coding sequence is TGCGCCAGCAGTTTACAGGGTTCGTGGGCTTTCTTT. Encoded protein: CASSLQGSWAFF.